This TCR beta chain was observed in a study of patients and donors after allogeneic stem cell transplantation. TCRdb processed the RT-PCR reads anew with MiXCR; each CDR3 protein has one entry. The sample records tens of thousands of distinct CDR3 sequences, 48% being singletons. Germline CDR1 reads MGHRA; CDR2 reads YSYEKL. Trimming took off 1 base at V and 3 bases at J, with 13 bases between the two ends. This CDR3 is built from 15 residues. The receptor was derived from a human donor who was either an allogeneic HSCT recipient or a stem cell or donor lymphocyte infusion donor (not recorded which). It is not recorded whose cells these are; they may come from a transplant donor. The sequenced sample was blood, either unsorted or a sorted T cell fraction (not recorded which). The V call is TRBV4-1, the J call TRBJ2-7, with unresolved D. Written as DNA, the CDR3 is TGCGCCAGCAGCCAAGTTCGGCTACCGGGCTACGAGCAGTACTTC. Translating it yields CASSQVRLPGYEQYF.